This T cell receptor (beta chain) was sequenced in a study of blood T cell repertoires in COVID-19. For the study at large: Some COVID-19 samples were acute and others convalescent; all came from the United States, Italy and Spain. T cells, B-cell-depleted T cells, or PBMCs provided the cDNA or gDNA that served as material.

Repertoires were generated with immunoSEQ multiplex PCR, while TCRdb's copy carries only in-frame clones and drops some. The sample records under 500,000 clones, 87% being singletons. CDR3 length: 14 residues. The V end lost 2 bases, the J end lost 1 base, and 8 bases lay between the germline ends. Germline V gene sequence: CDR1 MNHNS, CDR2 SASEGT. This clone was observed a few times. This sequence joins TRBV6-1 and TRBJ2-5; D is unclear. Sequenced material: PBMCs or T cells enriched from blood (not recorded which). The sequence came from a woman aged 18-35 years with acute COVID-19. In DNA, the CDR3 is TGTGCCAGCAGTGAATCTAGACTCCAAGAGACCCAGTACTTC. Translating gives CASSESRLQETQYF.